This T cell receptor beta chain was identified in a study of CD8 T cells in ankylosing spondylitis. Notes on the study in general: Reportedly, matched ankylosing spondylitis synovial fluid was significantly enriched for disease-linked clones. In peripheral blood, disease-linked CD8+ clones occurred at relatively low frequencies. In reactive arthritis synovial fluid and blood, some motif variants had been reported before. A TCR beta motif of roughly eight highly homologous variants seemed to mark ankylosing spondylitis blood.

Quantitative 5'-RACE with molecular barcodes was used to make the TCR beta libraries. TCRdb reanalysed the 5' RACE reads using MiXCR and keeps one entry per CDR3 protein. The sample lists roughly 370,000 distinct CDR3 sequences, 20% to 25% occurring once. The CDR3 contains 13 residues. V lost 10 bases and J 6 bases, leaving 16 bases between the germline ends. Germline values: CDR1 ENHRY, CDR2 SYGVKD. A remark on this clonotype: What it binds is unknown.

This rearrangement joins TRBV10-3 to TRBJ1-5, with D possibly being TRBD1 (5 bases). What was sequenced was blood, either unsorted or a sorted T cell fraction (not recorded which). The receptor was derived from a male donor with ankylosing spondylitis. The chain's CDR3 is CATGGGSSQPQHF. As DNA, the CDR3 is TGTGCCACCGGGGGGGGTTCGAGTCAGCCCCAGCATTTT.